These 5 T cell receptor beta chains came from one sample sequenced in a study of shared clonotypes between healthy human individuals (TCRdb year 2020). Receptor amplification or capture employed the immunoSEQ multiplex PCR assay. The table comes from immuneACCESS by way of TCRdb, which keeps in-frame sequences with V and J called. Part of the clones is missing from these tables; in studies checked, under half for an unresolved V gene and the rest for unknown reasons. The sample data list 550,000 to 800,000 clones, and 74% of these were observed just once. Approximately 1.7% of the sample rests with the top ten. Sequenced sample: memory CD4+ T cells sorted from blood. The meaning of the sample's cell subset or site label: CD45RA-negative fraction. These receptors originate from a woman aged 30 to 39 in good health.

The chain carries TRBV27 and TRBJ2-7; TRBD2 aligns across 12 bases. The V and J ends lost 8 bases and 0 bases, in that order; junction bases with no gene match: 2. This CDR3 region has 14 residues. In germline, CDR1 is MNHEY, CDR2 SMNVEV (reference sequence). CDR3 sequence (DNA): TGTGCCAGCGCTAGCGGGAGGGCCTCCTACGAGCAGTACTTC. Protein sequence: CASASGRASYEQYF.

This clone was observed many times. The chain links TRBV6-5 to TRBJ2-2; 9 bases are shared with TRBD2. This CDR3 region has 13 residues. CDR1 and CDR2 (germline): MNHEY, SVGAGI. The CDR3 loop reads CSSRVAGAGELFF. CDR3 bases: TGTTCAAGCAGGGTAGCGGGAGCCGGGGAGCTGTTTTTT.

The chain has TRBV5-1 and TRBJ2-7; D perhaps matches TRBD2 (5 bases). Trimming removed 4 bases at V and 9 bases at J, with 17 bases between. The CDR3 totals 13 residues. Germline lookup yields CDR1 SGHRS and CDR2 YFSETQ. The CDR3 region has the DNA TGCGCCAGCAGCACGGGGTTTTCCGCCGTGCAGTACTTC. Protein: CASSTGFSAVQYF. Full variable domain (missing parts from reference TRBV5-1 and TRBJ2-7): KAGVTQTPRYLIKTRGQQVTLSCSPISGHRSVSWYQQTPGQGLQFLFEYFSETQRNKGNFPGRFSGRQFSNSRSEMNVSTLELGDSALYLCASSTGFSAVQYFGPGTRLTVT.

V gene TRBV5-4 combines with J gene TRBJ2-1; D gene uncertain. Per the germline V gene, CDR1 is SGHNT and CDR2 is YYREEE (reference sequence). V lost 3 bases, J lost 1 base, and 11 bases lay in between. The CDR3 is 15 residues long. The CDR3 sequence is CASSSRSLSYNEQFF. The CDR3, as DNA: TGTGCCAGCAGCTCGCGGTCTCTTTCCTACAATGAGCAGTTCTTC.

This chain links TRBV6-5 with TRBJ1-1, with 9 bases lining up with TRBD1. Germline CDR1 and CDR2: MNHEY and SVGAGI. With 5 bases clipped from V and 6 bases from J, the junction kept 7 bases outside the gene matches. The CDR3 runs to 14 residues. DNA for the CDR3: TGTGCCAGCAGTCACCGGGACAGGGTCCCTGAAGCTTTCTTT. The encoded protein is CASSHRDRVPEAFF.